The 26 T cell receptor beta chains below come from one sample, sequenced in a study of beta chain features in type 1 diabetes. Expressed TCRB transcripts got sequenced, as all isolated RNA was reverse transcribed. Libraries were prepared by immunoSEQ multiplex PCR; TCRdb keeps only in-frame clonotypes and omits some of them. The sample shows 150,000 or so clones, about a tenth of them seen only once. Material for sequencing was central memory CD4+ T cells from blood. The receptors derive from a man younger than 35 in good health.

A remark on this clone: An end of the junction differs from the germline gene, which may be a read error. The chain combines TRBV7-2 with TRBJ2-7; possibly TRBD1 for D (6 bases). The CDR3 covers 12 residues. Per the germline V gene, CDR1 is SGHTA and CDR2 is FQGNSA. DNA for the CDR3: TGTGCCAGCAGCTTAGAAGGCGACAGGATGAACTTC. Encoded protein: CASSLEGDRMNF. Drawing the rest from reference TRBV7-2 and TRBJ2-7, the complete variable domain is GAGVSQSPSNKVTEKGKDVELRCDPISGHTALYWYRQSLGQGLEFLIYFQGNSAPDKSGLPSDRFSAERTGGSVSTLTIQRTQQEDSAVYLCASSLEGDRMNFGPGTRLTVT.

This clone was seen only a few times. The rearrangement uses TRBV4-3 and TRBJ1-6, with TRBD1 identical over 12 bases. Unmatched junction bases numbered 9, after V lost 2 bases and J lost 10 bases. The CDR3 contains 17 residues. Germline V lookup: CDR1 LGHNA, CDR2 YSLEER. CDR3 DNA: TGCGCCAGCAGCCAAAAAACGGGACAGGGGGCGATCTCACCCCTCCACTTT. Its translation is CASSQKTGQGAISPLHF.

This clone was found a few times. The sample has other DNA sequences that encode this CDR3 too. The CDR3 protein is CASSLRAGPTDTQYF. CDR3 sequence (DNA): TGTGCCAGCAGCTTGCGGGCGGGCCCTACAGATACGCAGTATTTT. The chain recombines TRBV5-4 with TRBJ2-3, with TRBD2 as a possible D gene (5 bases). This CDR3 region has 15 residues. CDR1 SGHNT and CDR2 YYREEE come from the germline V gene (reference sequence). Trimming removed 1 base at V and 3 bases at J, with 12 bases between.

The rearrangement links TRBV29-1 to TRBJ2-1, with TRBD1 matching 8 bases. Germline trimming cut 4 bases from V and 0 bases from J; bases unmatched to any gene: 8. The CDR3 has 16 residues. The V gene's germline CDR1 is SQVTM and CDR2 ANQGSEA. The CDR3 loop reads CSVGERTGSSYNEQFF. The DNA of the CDR3 is TGCAGCGTTGGGGAAAGGACAGGGAGCTCCTACAATGAGCAGTTCTTC.

This clone was picked up a small number of times. The rearrangement uses TRBV5-5 and TRBJ1-2; TRBD1 matches at 10 bases. Per germline, CDR1 SGHKS and CDR2 YYEKEE (reference sequence). Unmatched junction bases numbered 3, after V lost 3 bases and J lost 4 bases. The CDR3 spans 14 residues. The CDR3, as DNA: TGTGCCAGCAGCTCCCGGGACAGGGGCTATGGCTACACCTTC. Its protein product is CASSSRDRGYGYTF.

This clone came up a few times. This sequence joins TRBV6-6 and TRBJ1-2, with TRBD1 matching 8 bases. The CDR3 loop spans 13 amino acids. The J segment lost 7 bases and the V segment lost 10 bases, leaving 11 bases of the junction unmatched. From germline, CDR1 is MNHNY and CDR2 SVGAGI (reference sequence). The chain's CDR3 is CATKNQGATGYTF. CDR3 sequence (DNA): TGTGCCACAAAGAACCAGGGGGCGACTGGCTACACCTTC.

This clone has only a few counts. The genes are TRBV10-3 and TRBJ2-7, with D uncertain. The germline gives CDR1 ENHRY, CDR2 SYGVKD. Trimming left V 3 bases short and J 3 bases short, with 6 bases between. The CDR3 is made up of 12 amino acids. The CDR3 DNA follows: TGTGCCATCAGTGACTCGGTCTACGAGCAGTACTTC. Translated: CAISDSVYEQYF.

The rearrangement uses TRBV7-2 and TRBJ1-5; 8 nucleotides match TRBD1. The CDR3 extends over 16 amino acids. J lost 6 bases, V lost 4 bases, and 11 bases had no gene match. From germline, CDR1 is SGHTA and CDR2 FQGNSA. This CDR3 is CASSSDTGGWGQPQHF. The DNA of the CDR3 is TGTGCCAGCAGCTCAGACACAGGGGGGTGGGGTCAGCCCCAGCATTTT.

This clone was detected a few times. As DNA, the CDR3 is TGTGCCAGCAGCTTGCCCGGACAGCGGGGATACAATGAGCAGTTCTTC. It specifies CASSLPGQRGYNEQFF. The V call is TRBV7-6, the J call TRBJ2-1; tentative D call: TRBD2 (7 bases). The CDR3 contains 16 residues. Germline V gene data show CDR1 as SGHVS and CDR2 as FNYEAQ. Trimming stripped 3 bases from V and 4 bases from J, with 16 bases between. The whole variable domain, remainder taken from reference TRBV7-6 and TRBJ2-1, is GAGVSQSPRYKVTKRGQDVALRCDPISGHVSLYWYRQALGQGPEFLTYFNYEAQQDKSGLPNDRFSAERPEGSISTLTIQRTEQRDSAMYRCASSLPGQRGYNEQFFGPGTRLTVL.

The chain has TRBV19 and TRBJ2-3; 7 bases map to TRBD1. This CDR3 has 12 amino acids. V was pared by 5 bases and J by 9 bases, with 5 bases of the junction left unmatched. Per the germline V gene, CDR1 is LNHDA and CDR2 is SQIVND (reference sequence). CDR3 bases: TGTGCCAGTAGTCCCGACAGGGAGACGCAGTATTTT. Translated, it gives CASSPDRETQYF.

This clone was counted between two and nine times. The rearrangement joins TRBV19 to TRBJ1-1; possibly TRBD1 for D (6 bases). Germline CDR1 and CDR2: LNHDA and SQIVND (reference sequence). Trimming stripped 5 bases from V and 3 bases from J, with 13 bases between. This CDR3 has 14 residues. CDR3 DNA sequence: TGTGCCAGTAGTTTCAGGGGCCGGGACACTGAAGCTTTCTTT. Protein: CASSFRGRDTEAFF.

This clone was observed a few times. The V gene is TRBV6-1, the J gene TRBJ1-5, with D hard to call. The CDR3 runs to 14 residues. Per germline, CDR1 MNHNS and CDR2 SASEGT. V lost 0 bases, J lost 4 bases, and 7 bases lay in between. The CDR3 nucleotides are TGTGCCAGCAGTGAAGCGTACGGGAATCAGCCCCAGCATTTT. It encodes CASSEAYGNQPQHF.

This clone was detected a few times. This chain uses TRBV18 with TRBJ2-3; 8 bases are a match to TRBD2. There are 16 residues in the CDR3. Germline assignment: CDR1 KGHSH and CDR2 LQKENI. Losses at the gene ends were 3 bases for V and 0 bases for J; bases not matched to a gene: 5. DNA of the CDR3: TGTGCCAGCTCACCGACGGAGCGGGGGAGCACAGATACGCAGTATTTT. Its translation is CASSPTERGSTDTQYF.

A few counts support this clone. The V and J genes are TRBV29-1 and TRBJ1-5; D perhaps matches TRBD1 (5 bases). The V end was cut by 6 bases, the J end by 3 bases, with 12 bases between. Looked up from germline, CDR1 is SQVTM and CDR2 is ANQGSEA. CDR3 size: 13 residues. CDR3 sequence reads: CSVTWGHNQPQHF. CDR3 bases: TGCAGCGTCACCTGGGGCCACAATCAGCCCCAGCATTTT.

The chain recombines TRBV4-2 with TRBJ2-3; TRBD2 matches 9 bases. Germline CDR1 is LGHNA and CDR2 is YNFKEQ. V shed 3 bases and J 2 bases; nucleotides not matched to a gene: 6. CDR3 length: 16 amino acids. CDR3 sequence: CASSHDGTSSTDTQYF. DNA for the CDR3: TGTGCCAGCAGCCATGATGGGACTAGCTCCACAGATACGCAGTATTTT.

This clone was observed a handful of times. The chain joins TRBV7-9 to TRBJ2-5, with 12 bases lining up with TRBD2. V trimming: 4 bases; J trimming: 9 bases; junction bases outside the gene matches: 9. The CDR3 totals 15 residues. Germline V lookup: CDR1 SEHNR, CDR2 FQNEAQ (reference sequence). CDR3 residues: CASSSPSGGAAAQYF. CDR3 coding DNA: TGTGCCAGCAGCTCACCTAGCGGGGGGGCCGCGGCCCAGTACTTC.

The chain is built from TRBV5-4 and TRBJ2-7; 16 positions match TRBD2. V lost 3 bases and J lost 2; bases outside the gene matches: 11. CDR3 length: 19 amino acids. CDR1 is SGHNT and CDR2 is YYREEE in the germline V gene (reference sequence). CDR3 sequence: CASSSPGTSGGAVPYEQYF. Written as DNA, the CDR3 is TGTGCCAGCAGCTCCCCCGGGACTAGCGGGGGGGCGGTCCCCTACGAGCAGTACTTC.

The V gene is TRBV4-3, the J gene TRBJ2-5; tentative D call: TRBD1 (6 bases). Germline-derived CDR1 and CDR2 are LGHNA and YSLEER. V was clipped by 3 bases and J by 5 bases, with 16 bases between them. This CDR3 has 15 amino acids. In DNA form, the CDR3 reads TGCGCCAGCAGCCACTTCAGGGGTTCGGGTGAGACCCAGTACTTC. It specifies CASSHFRGSGETQYF.

V is TRBV4-3 and J is TRBJ2-7; the match to TRBD2 covers 13 bases. Per the germline V gene, CDR1 is LGHNA and CDR2 is YSLEER. Trimming took 1 base from V and 5 from J; bases not matched to a gene: 2. There are 15 residues in the CDR3. CDR3: CASSQGTSGGDEQYF. The CDR3 nucleotides are TGCGCCAGCAGCCAAGGCACTAGCGGGGGGGACGAGCAGTACTTC.

This clone was found a few times. The J gene is TRBJ2-3, the V gene TRBV7-2; 10 bases agree with TRBD2. Per germline, CDR1 SGHTA and CDR2 FQGNSA. V trimming: 7 bases; J trimming: 4 bases; junction bases outside the gene matches: 8. The CDR3 contains 15 residues. CDR3 residues: CASTSGGASADTQYF. The CDR3 region has the DNA TGTGCCAGCACCAGCGGGGGGGCCTCCGCAGATACGCAGTATTTT.

This clone was seen only a few times. The chain uses TRBV7-7 and TRBJ2-5; 8 bases line up with TRBD1. V shed 5 bases and J 4 bases; nucleotides not matched to a gene: 9. The CDR3 consists of 15 residues. Germline assignment: CDR1 SSHAT and CDR2 FNYEAQ (reference sequence). CDR3 nucleotides: TGTGCCAGCAGCCAGATGGGGCAGGGGGCAGAGACCCAGTACTTC. Its translation: CASSQMGQGAETQYF. The full variable domain, rest sourced from reference TRBV7-7 and TRBJ2-5, is GAGVSQSPRYKVTKRGQDVTLRCDPISSHATLYWYQQALGQGPEFLTYFNYEAQPDKSGLPSDRFSAERPEGSISTLTIQRTEQRDSAMYRCASSQMGQGAETQYFGPGTRLLVL.

The table lists this clone with a few counts. The chain has TRBV6-5 and TRBJ1-1; tentatively, D is TRBD1 (5 bases). Germline lookup yields CDR1 MNHEY and CDR2 SVGAGI. Trimming left V 2 bases short and J 5 bases short, with 12 bases between. The CDR3 loop spans 14 amino acids. The CDR3 loop is CASSYGGELTEAFF. CDR3 DNA: TGTGCCAGCAGTTACGGGGGGGAGTTAACTGAAGCTTTCTTT.

The genes are TRBV5-6 and TRBJ1-2, with D hard to call. The CDR3 runs to 12 residues. V was cut by 2 bases and J by 2 bases, with 4 bases left in between. The V gene's germline CDR1 is SGHDT and CDR2 YYEEEE. The CDR3 region has the DNA TGTGCCAGCAGCTTAGCCAACTATGGCTACACCTTC. Its protein product is CASSLANYGYTF.

The rearrangement uses TRBV30 and TRBJ2-2, with 9 bases lining up with TRBD2. V trimming: 3 bases; J trimming: 5 bases; junction bases outside the gene matches: 1. This CDR3 is built from 13 residues. CDR1 is GTSNPN and CDR2 is SVGIG in the germline V gene (reference sequence). CDR3 nucleotide sequence: TGTGCCTGGAGGACTAGCGGAACCGGGGAGCTGTTTTTT. Protein product: CAWRTSGTGELFF.

V gene TRBV19 combines with J gene TRBJ2-7; TRBD1 might be the D (6 bases). The CDR3 spans 16 residues. With 4 bases removed from V and 0 bases from J, the gap between germline ends came to 16 bases. CDR1 is LNHDA, CDR2 SQIVND, per germline (reference sequence). The CDR3 reads CASSNRGGIGSYEQYF. As DNA, the CDR3 is TGTGCCAGTAGTAACCGAGGGGGTATCGGCTCCTACGAGCAGTACTTC.

A remark on this clone: This sample also contains other DNA sequences that code for the same CDR3. The rearrangement joins TRBV5-1 to TRBJ2-2, with unresolved D. CDR3 length equals 14 residues. Deletions cut 3 bases from V and 1 base from J, with 7 bases between. Germline CDR1 and CDR2: SGHRS and YFSETQ. CDR3 DNA sequence: TGCGCCAGCAGCTCAGGTCTGAACACCGGGGAGCTGTTTTTT. Residues: CASSSGLNTGELFF.